The 9 T cell receptor beta chains below come from one sample, sequenced in a study of CD8+CD57+ T cells in acquired aplastic anemia (dated by TCRdb to the late 2010s). The data were produced on an Illumina HiSeq 2000. Profiling of TCR beta VDJ combinations and CDR3 sequences used genomic DNA as the template. TCRdb itself trimmed the public reads at Q25 with fastp, ran MiXCR and retained productive beta chains. Every distinct CDR3 protein forms one entry, paired with its most common genes and DNA. The sample records about 270,000 distinct CDR3 sequences, around 82% of which are singletons. In total, the top ten clones hold 40% to 55% of the sample. Flow cytometry had shown CD8+CD57+ cell expansion in the patients selected for sequencing. Sequencing input: sorted CD4+, CD8+, or CD8+CD57+ T cells (not recorded which) from PBMCs. All receptors come from a human donor with aplastic anemia.

The CDR3 region has the DNA TGTGCCACCAGCGTAGGGTCCGATCCACAGTATTTT. The encoded protein is CATSVGSDPQYF. This chain uses TRBV15 with TRBJ2-3; no clear D. The CDR3 is 12 amino acids. The V end lost 5 bases, the J end lost 12 bases, and 15 bases lay between the germline ends. Germline CDR1 reads LNHNV; CDR2 reads YYDKDF (reference sequence).

V usage is TRBV11-2 and J usage is TRBJ2-5, with 9 bases matching TRBD1. CDR1 and CDR2 (germline): SGHAT, FQNNGV. This CDR3 comprises 16 residues. V lost 7 bases to trimming and J lost 4 bases; unmatched junction nucleotides: 13. The CDR3, as DNA: TGTGCCAGCAACCGGGGGACAGGGTCTACCGGAGAGACCCAGTACTTC. Protein sequence: CASNRGTGSTGETQYF.

This clonotype turned up a few times. This rearrangement joins TRBV19 to TRBJ1-2; TRBD1 matches at 9 bases. V lost 7 bases and J lost 2; bases outside the gene matches: 8. CDR3 length: 15 amino acids. Germline assignment: CDR1 LNHDA and CDR2 SQIVND (reference sequence). The CDR3 loop is CASIETGGINYGYTF. The CDR3, as DNA: TGTGCCAGTATCGAGACAGGGGGGATCAACTATGGCTACACCTTC. Together with reference TRBV19 and TRBJ1-2, the CDR3 gives the full variable domain: DGGITQSPKYLFRKEGQNVTLSCEQNLNHDAMYWYRQDPGQGLRLIYYSQIVNDFQKGDIAEGYSVSREKKESFPLTVTSAQKNPTAFYLCASIETGGINYGYTFGSGTRLTVV.

To note about this clonotype: The CDR3 does not close with the conserved phenylalanine or tryptophan, likely indicating a read error. CDR3 coding DNA: TGTGCCAGCCGGGACAGGGGCACAGAAACGCAGTATGTT. Translation: CASRDRGTETQYV. The rearrangement links TRBV2 to TRBJ2-3; TRBD1 aligns across 10 bases. The length of the CDR3 is 13 residues. Germline CDR1 SNHLY, CDR2 FYNNEI.

A remark on this clonotype: The missing conserved phenylalanine or tryptophan at the end of this CDR3 makes a read error likely. No DNA is shown, since the ends of the CDR3 on it are uncertain; the CDR3 is the one TCRdb lists. The chain joins TRBV7-9 to TRBJ2-3; the D call TRBD2 from the table was never checked on the DNA. The CDR3 is 13 residues long, ends included. Germline V gene data show CDR1 as SEHNR and CDR2 as FQNEAQ (reference sequence). The CDR3 reads CASGYEGSGGSDE.

The chain joins TRBV7-2 to TRBJ1-6, with D tentatively TRBD1 (6 bases). Germline V gene sequence: CDR1 SGHTA, CDR2 FQGNSA. This CDR3 is built from 16 residues. V lost 3 bases and J lost 13, with 22 bases in between. The chain's CDR3 is CASSLGGGGYKSPLHF. CDR3 in DNA: TGTGCCAGCAGCTTGGGGGGGGGCGGCTATAAGTCGCCCCTCCACTTT.

The gene calls are TRBV25-1 and TRBJ2-7; D might be TRBD2 (6 bases). The length of the CDR3 is 11 residues. Germline lookup yields CDR1 MGHDK and CDR2 SYGVNS. V shed 8 bases and J shed 6 bases, with 11 bases lying between them. CDR3 DNA sequence: TGTGCCAGCGGCTACGGGGGCGAGCAGTACTTC. Its protein product is CASGYGGEQYF.

Comment on this clonotype: The conserved phenylalanine or tryptophan normally closing the CDR3 is absent here, so this likely arose from a read error. The limits of the CDR3 on the DNA are not certain, so only TCRdb's listed CDR3 is given. This rearrangement joins TRBV7-2 to TRBJ2-1; whether TRBD1, the table's D call, matches the DNA was not checked. Germline CDR1 reads SGHTA; CDR2 reads FQGNSA. The CDR3 spans 9 amino acids, including both terminal residues. The CDR3 loop is CASSRPAIG.

This clonotype is a singleton in its sample. Its ends do not fully match the called genes, so a read error is possible. The chain uses TRBV19 and TRBJ2-1; D gene uncertain. The CDR3 runs 15 residues. The germline gives CDR1 LNHDA, CDR2 SQIVND (reference sequence). The CDR3 reads CAGSMYRLTYNEQFF. In DNA, the CDR3 is TGTGCCGGTAGTATGTATAGGCTGACCTACAATGAGCAGTTCTTC.